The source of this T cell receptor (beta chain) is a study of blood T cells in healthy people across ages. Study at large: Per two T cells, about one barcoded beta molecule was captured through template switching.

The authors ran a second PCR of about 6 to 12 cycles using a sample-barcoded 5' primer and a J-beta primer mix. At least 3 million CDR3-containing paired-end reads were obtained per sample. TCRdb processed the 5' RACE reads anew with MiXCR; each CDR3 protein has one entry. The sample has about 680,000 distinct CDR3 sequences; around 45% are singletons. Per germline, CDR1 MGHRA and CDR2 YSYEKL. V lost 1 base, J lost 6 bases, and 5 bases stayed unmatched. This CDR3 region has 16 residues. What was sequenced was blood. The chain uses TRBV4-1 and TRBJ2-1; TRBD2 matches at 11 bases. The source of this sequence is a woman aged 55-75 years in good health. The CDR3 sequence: CASSQVLAGGLNEQFF. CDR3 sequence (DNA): TGCGCCAGCAGCCAAGTTTTAGCGGGAGGGCTCAATGAGCAGTTCTTC.